The rows below give T cell receptor beta chains drawn from one sample of a study of OX40 agonist ivuxolimab in advanced cancers. TCRdb's table, derived via immunoSEQ multiplex PCR, lists solely in-frame clones and lacks some. The sample contains tens of thousands of clones, roughly 89% of which appear only once. Sequencing used CD4+ or CD8+ T cells sorted from blood, obtained in a trial of the OX40 agonist ivuxolimab. The receptors stem from an adult with an advanced solid tumor such as melanoma, head and neck, liver or kidney cancer. Both conserved end residues are trimmed from each CDR3. Each record gives: J gene, V gene, CDR3 protein.

>TRBJ2-7|TRBV7-2
ASSPRQGGPYEQY
>TRBJ2-1|TRBV9
ASTESGLAGAHEQF
>TRBJ2-1|TRBV9
ASSTRTTNEQF
>TRBJ2-7|TRBV7-9
ASREPVELFLTYEQY
>TRBJ2-1|TRBV7-9
ASSSAPGLNNEQF
>TRBJ2-1|TRBV29-1
SVAPRAGGLDEQF
>TRBJ2-1|TRBV6-1
ASSEMGYLYNEQF
>TRBJ2-7|TRBV7-9
ASSPESRGYEQY
>TRBJ1-5|TRBV15
ATSSPVGVRQPQH
>TRBJ2-3|TRBV11-2
ASSLVGETDTQY
>TRBJ2-1|TRBV15
ATSETSGRIGSYNEQF
>TRBJ2-7|TRBV5-5
ASSAGTGGHEQY
>TRBJ2-3|TRBV6-5
ASRQADTQY
>TRBJ1-3|TRBV7-2
ASSPRTGSSGNTIY
>TRBJ2-3|TRBV27
ASSPQMGRTDTQY
>TRBJ1-3|TRBV2
ASSEAQGAYLAGNTIY
>TRBJ2-1|TRBV7-7
ASSLGDFNEQF
>TRBJ2-7|TRBV7-9
ASSDLSYEQY
>TRBJ1-3|TRBV30
AWQGSGNTIY
>TRBJ2-2|TRBV5-1
ASSLAFYVVTANTGELF
>TRBJ2-7|TRBV7-9
ASSLDIGGGNEQY
>TRBJ2-3|TRBV5-8
ARGDTQY
>TRBJ2-2|TRBV2
ASSEFITGELF
>TRBJ1-2|TRBV7-8
ASSSRGSFYGYT
>TRBJ2-7|TRBV11-2
ASSLDLGEQY
>TRBJ2-3|TRBV4-2
ASSQGGGLAGVTDTQY
>TRBJ1-1|TRBV7-9
ASSSGGTEAF
>TRBJ2-1|TRBV5-1
ASSPRQGSSYNEQF
>TRBJ1-1|TRBV5-4
ASSLGRQRNTEAF
>TRBJ1-2|TRBV18
ASSLLTDTNYGYT
>TRBJ1-1|TRBV25-1
ASSEYFVEGMNTEAF
>TRBJ2-7|TRBV9
ASSSGLAEYEQY
>TRBJ2-1|TRBV27
ASKSAGEQF
>TRBJ2-7|TRBV4-1
ASSQGHGGLSSYEQY
>TRBJ2-7|TRBV27
ASSLGYEQY
>TRBJ2-3|TRBV19
ASSWTDNTDTQY
>TRBJ2-7|TRBV18
ASSPEDRNHEQY
>TRBJ2-7|TRBV25-1
ASSVSPYEQY
>TRBJ2-5|TRBV13
ASSYASGINQETQY
>TRBJ2-7|TRBV5-4
ASSLQGSYEQY
>TRBJ1-1|TRBV7-9
ASTSIVTEAF
>TRBJ1-5|TRBV6-1
ASSDREGNQPQH
>TRBJ2-7|TRBV27
ASGDSSYEQY
>TRBJ2-7|TRBV7-6
ASSLGLDSYEQY
>TRBJ1-1|TRBV5-5
ASSLVGSTEAF
>TRBJ2-7|TRBV6-5
ASSNPPRAEQY
>TRBJ1-5|TRBV5-1
ASSLAGNQPQH
>TRBJ2-3|TRBV21-1
ASSKVISRQGATDTQY
>TRBJ1-5|TRBV4-1
ASPCAGKSNQPQH
>TRBJ1-5|TRBV12-2
ASRSWGQGDQPQH
>TRBJ2-1|TRBV6-5
ASSYSPGDGEQF
>TRBJ1-1|TRBV29-1
SAKGSDGNTEAF
>TRBJ2-5|TRBV11-2
ASSSNRDSEVQETQY